These 25 T cell receptor beta chains were all obtained from the same sample, sequenced in a study of blood T cell repertoires in COVID-19. Libraries were prepared by immunoSEQ multiplex PCR; TCRdb keeps only in-frame clonotypes and omits some of them. The sample lists about 250,000 clones, roughly 80% occurring once. The sequenced material came from PBMCs or T cells enriched from blood (not recorded which). The receptor set was obtained from a man aged 35 to 55 who had been exposed to COVID-19.

This chain links TRBV24-1 with TRBJ2-2; no firm D call. Germline V gene lookup returns CDR1 KGHDR and CDR2 SFDVKD. The V end was cut by 4 bases, the J end by 5 bases, with 7 bases between. CDR3 size: 13 residues. As DNA, the CDR3 is TGTGCCACCAGTGACCACAAGACCGGGGAGCTGTTTTTT. Protein: CATSDHKTGELFF.

This clone has a handful of counts. The CDR3 nucleotides are TGTGCCAGCTCACCGGGGGACAGGGACGAATATACGCAGTATTTT. Residues: CASSPGDRDEYTQYF. The chain carries TRBV18 and TRBJ2-3; 9 bases match TRBD1. CDR1 and CDR2 (germline): KGHSH, LQKENI. Trimming took 3 bases from V and 7 from J; bases not matched to a gene: 8. The CDR3 spans 15 residues.

This sequence joins TRBV15 and TRBJ1-5; possibly TRBD1 for D (5 bases). V shed 5 bases and J shed 4 bases, with 15 bases lying between them. Looked up from germline, CDR1 is LNHNV and CDR2 is YYDKDF (reference sequence). This CDR3 has 15 amino acids. CDR3 DNA: TGTGCCACCAGCTGGCAGTCGGGGGGGAATCAGCCCCAGCATTTT. This encodes CATSWQSGGNQPQHF.

The CDR3 is CASSLEGGTGYYGYTF. CDR3 bases: TGTGCCAGCAGCTTGGAAGGAGGGACGGGTTACTATGGCTACACCTTC. The chain is built from TRBV5-5 and TRBJ1-2, with TRBD1 as a possible D gene (5 bases). The V gene lost 0 bases and the J gene lost 3 bases, with 15 bases spanning the gap. Per germline, CDR1 SGHKS and CDR2 YYEKEE (reference sequence). This CDR3 region has 16 residues.

The chain is built from TRBV9 and TRBJ2-7; D call uncertain. There are 15 residues in the CDR3. V shed 0 bases and J shed 2 bases, with 12 bases lying between them. Germline lookup yields CDR1 SGDLS and CDR2 YYNGEE. This CDR3 reads CASSVAEARPYEQYF. The CDR3 DNA reads as TGTGCCAGCAGCGTAGCGGAAGCGAGACCCTACGAGCAGTACTTC.

This clone was detected only once. The chain joins TRBV6-5 to TRBJ1-4; D is ambiguous. The length of the CDR3 is 15 residues. Germline V lookup: CDR1 MNHEY, CDR2 SVGAGI. V was shortened by 6 bases and J by 1 base, with 12 bases between the two germline ends. The CDR3 coding sequence is TGTGCCAGCAGCAGAGCGGTAGGAACTAATGAAAAACTGTTTTTT. This translates into CASSRAVGTNEKLFF.

The chain couples TRBV20-1 to TRBJ2-5; D remains ambiguous. This CDR3 comprises 14 residues. The V gene's germline CDR1 is DFQATT and CDR2 SNEGSKA (reference sequence). Trimming took 3 bases from V and 1 from J, leaving 12 bases between them. The CDR3 coding sequence is TGCAGTGCTAGTCCTAGACGAACCCAAGAGACCCAGTACTTC. This sequence encodes CSASPRRTQETQYF.

Here the CDR3 DNA reads TGCAGCGTTGGGGGACTAGTAGGGCACAATGAGCAGTTCTTC. It specifies CSVGGLVGHNEQFF. This chain links TRBV29-1 with TRBJ2-1; 8 bases line up with TRBD2. This CDR3 is built from 14 residues. CDR1 and CDR2 (germline): SQVTM, ANQGSEA. V lost 4 bases to trimming and J lost 5 bases; unmatched junction nucleotides: 7.

This chain connects TRBV5-5 to TRBJ1-3; unclear D gene. CDR1 and CDR2 (germline): SGHKS, YYEKEE (reference sequence). The CDR3 extends over 14 amino acids. Deletions cut 0 bases from V and 7 bases from J, with 11 bases between. CDR3 bases: TGTGCCAGCAGCTTGGACCGATGGGCGAACACCATATATTTT. Protein: CASSLDRWANTIYF.

This chain uses TRBV27 with TRBJ2-7, with D possibly being TRBD2 (5 bases). The CDR3 totals 15 residues. Trimming took 6 bases from V and 2 from J, leaving 17 bases between them. Germline CDR1 MNHEY, CDR2 SMNVEV (reference sequence). CDR3 sequence reads: CASRIRGIPPYEQYF. Here the CDR3 DNA reads TGTGCCAGCAGGATAAGAGGGATCCCCCCCTACGAGCAGTACTTC.

This clone has a single count. The rearrangement links TRBV18 to TRBJ2-2, with no clear D. V gave up 1 base and J gave up 4 bases, with 10 bases separating them. The germline V gene has CDR1 KGHSH and CDR2 LQKENI. CDR3 size: 15 residues. CDR3 amino acids: CASSPLQASTGELFF. CDR3 sequence (DNA): TGTGCCAGCTCACCACTTCAGGCCAGCACCGGGGAGCTGTTTTTT.

The chain uses TRBV3-1 (or the pseudogene TRBV3-2) and TRBJ1-2; no clear D. The germline V gene encodes CDR1 LGHDT and CDR2 YNNKEL (reference sequence). The CDR3 is made up of 14 amino acids. Deletions cut 0 bases from V and 7 bases from J, with 12 bases between. The CDR3 region has the DNA TGTGCCAGCAGCCAAGATTGGGCAGGCCGTGGCTACACCTTC. Translating gives CASSQDWAGRGYTF.

CDR3 sequence reads: CASSQSGRSTGELFF. CDR3 nucleotide sequence: TGTGCCAGCAGCCAATCCGGTCGGAGCACCGGGGAGCTGTTTTTT. The V and J genes are TRBV14 and TRBJ2-2; no definite D call. Trimming took off 2 bases at V and 4 bases at J, with 11 bases between the two ends. There are 15 residues in the CDR3. The V gene's germline CDR1 is SGHDN and CDR2 FVKESK.

This sequence joins TRBV11-3 and TRBJ2-1; a possible D gene is TRBD1 (6 bases). Germline CDR1 is SGHNT and CDR2 is YENEEA. V was trimmed by 1 base and J by 5 bases, leaving 21 bases between them. This CDR3 region has 18 residues. CDR3 bases: TGTGCCAGCAGCTTAGTCCCCCCCGAGACAGGTTTTAACAATGAGCAGTTCTTC. This gives the protein CASSLVPPETGFNNEQFF.

The chain joins TRBV6-1 to TRBJ2-1; 8 bases agree with TRBD2. The germline gives CDR1 MNHNS, CDR2 SASEGT. This CDR3 has 15 residues. Trimming took 3 bases from V and 6 from J; bases not matched to a gene: 7. The CDR3 protein is CASSDGLAGRNEQFF. For the CDR3, the DNA is TGTGCCAGCAGTGACGGCCTAGCGGGTCGCAATGAGCAGTTCTTC.

The chain combines TRBV5-6 with TRBJ1-4; a possible D gene is TRBD1 (5 bases). CDR3 length equals 14 residues. V was trimmed by 3 bases and J by 0 bases, leaving 6 bases between them. The germline V gene encodes CDR1 SGHDT and CDR2 YYEEEE. The CDR3 sequence is CASSSTATNEKLFF. DNA of the CDR3: TGTGCCAGCAGCTCGACAGCAACTAATGAAAAACTGTTTTTT.

CDR3 DNA sequence: TGTGCCAGTAAACTCGGGACTAGCGGGATGGGAAACGAGCAGTACTTC. Its translation is CASKLGTSGMGNEQYF. V usage is TRBV19 and J usage is TRBJ2-7; 13 bases map to TRBD2. CDR1 and CDR2 from the germline V gene are LNHDA and SQIVND (reference sequence). V gave up 7 bases and J gave up 5 bases; unmatched junction bases: 11. The CDR3 runs 16 residues.

The chain couples TRBV10-3 to TRBJ2-1, with TRBD2 identical over 10 bases. The V gene's germline CDR1 is ENHRY and CDR2 SYGVKD. The V and J ends lost 7 bases and 6 bases, in that order; junction bases with no gene match: 3. CDR3 length: 13 residues. The CDR3 reads CAIKSGRANEQFF. CDR3 coding DNA: TGTGCCATCAAAAGCGGGAGGGCCAATGAGCAGTTCTTC.

The DNA of the CDR3 is TGTGCCAGCAGTTACTGGGATGTAAAGGGGCAAAACATTCAGTACTTC. Amino acid sequence: CASSYWDVKGQNIQYF. The rearrangement links TRBV6-5 to TRBJ2-4; D is possibly TRBD1 (5 bases). Germline CDR1 and CDR2: MNHEY and SVGAGI. Trimming took off 1 base at V and 5 bases at J, with 15 bases between the two ends. This CDR3 has 16 residues.

This sequence joins TRBV28 and TRBJ1-1; D might be TRBD1 (5 bases). V was clipped by 5 bases and J by 1 base, with 11 bases between them. Germline assignment: CDR1 MDHEN and CDR2 SYDVKM. This CDR3 has 14 amino acids. CDR3 region: CASSRGGKNTEAFF. The CDR3 region has the DNA TGTGCCAGCAGTAGGGGAGGAAAGAACACTGAAGCTTTCTTT.

This chain links TRBV29-1 with TRBJ2-7, with 7 bases identical to TRBD1. V shed 5 bases, J shed 5 bases, and the junction held 9 bases outside the gene matches. The CDR3 has 13 residues. Germline V CDR1 and CDR2: SQVTM, ANQGSEA. The CDR3 region is CSVNAHRGDEQYF. Here the CDR3 DNA reads TGCAGCGTTAATGCTCACAGGGGAGACGAGCAGTACTTC.

The V gene is TRBV3-1 (or the pseudogene TRBV3-2), the J gene TRBJ2-1; TRBD2 aligns across 8 bases. With 0 bases clipped from V and 7 bases from J, the junction kept 8 bases outside the gene matches. This CDR3 has 16 amino acids. Looked up from germline, CDR1 is LGHDT and CDR2 is YNNKEL (reference sequence). Here the CDR3 DNA reads TGTGCCAGCAGCCAAGAAGCCCAGCGGGAGTGGAATGAGCAGTTCTTC. Translation gives CASSQEAQREWNEQFF.

The chain uses TRBV6-5 and TRBJ2-2; maybe TRBD2 (5 bases). CDR1 is MNHEY and CDR2 is SVGAGI in the germline V gene. Trimming left V 6 bases short and J 3 bases short, with 14 bases between. CDR3 size: 15 residues. Written as DNA, the CDR3 is TGTGCCAGCAGCCGCCCCCCTAGCTACACCGGGGAGCTGTTTTTT. Residues: CASSRPPSYTGELFF.

This sequence joins TRBV28 and TRBJ2-7; 8 bases map to TRBD2. The CDR3 extends over 14 amino acids. Germline-derived CDR1 and CDR2 are MDHEN and SYDVKM. Trimming at V came to 9 bases and at J to 2 bases, leaving 9 bases not matched to a gene. In DNA, the CDR3 is TGTGCCAGTCAGCTAGCGGGTCCCCCCTACGAGCAGTACTTC. This encodes CASQLAGPPYEQYF.

The rearrangement joins TRBV6-2 or TRBV6-3 to TRBJ1-5; D is uncertain. The germline V and J ends were trimmed by 5 bases and 4 bases, with 9 bases remaining between them. CDR1 is MNHEY, CDR2 SVGEGT, per germline. There are 13 residues in the CDR3. The CDR3 nucleotides are TGTGCCAGCAGTCTGACGGGGAATCAGCCCCAGCATTTT. Translated, it gives CASSLTGNQPQHF.